The 17 T cell receptor beta chains given below trace back to one sample, sequenced in a study of preoperative IRX-2 immunotherapy in early breast cancer. The protocol was immunoSEQ multiplex PCR, while the TCRdb copy is restricted to in-frame clones and leaves out a portion. The table shows about 37,000 clones, with roughly 80% occurring only once. Treatment meaning: preoperative locoregional IRX-2 cytokine immunotherapy. Sequenced here: lymph node tissue, sampled after IRX-2 immunotherapy. The receptors were gathered from a human donor with breast cancer.

The CDR3 loop reads CASSFSGGVNEQFF. The CDR3 DNA sequence: TGTGCCAGCAGCTTTAGCGGGGGGGTCAATGAGCAGTTCTTC. The chain recombines TRBV11-3 with TRBJ2-1; 11 nucleotides match TRBD2. Trimming cost V 3 bases and J 6 bases; bases outside gene matches: 1. Germline CDR1 SGHNT, CDR2 YENEEA. The CDR3 covers 14 residues.

The rearrangement joins TRBV6-8 to TRBJ1-5; 7 bases match TRBD1. The trim removed 4 bases at V and 1 base at J, leaving 4 bases unmatched. CDR3 length: 15 amino acids. Germline-derived CDR1 and CDR2 are MNHGY and SAAAGT. In DNA, the CDR3 is TGTGCCAGCAGTTTCCCACAGGGGAGCAATCAGCCCCAGCATTTT. Protein sequence: CASSFPQGSNQPQHF.

The chain employs TRBV19 and TRBJ1-3, with TRBD1 as a possible D gene (5 bases). The germline V gene has CDR1 LNHDA and CDR2 SQIVND (reference sequence). The length of the CDR3 is 15 residues. The ends were cut back, 5 bases at V and 3 bases at J, with 14 bases in the middle. Written as DNA, the CDR3 is TGTGCCAGTAGTCTCAACACGGGGCTTGGAAACACCATATATTTT. Amino acids: CASSLNTGLGNTIYF. The complete variable domain, with remaining parts taken from reference TRBV19 and TRBJ1-3, reads DGGITQSPKYLFRKEGQNVTLSCEQNLNHDAMYWYRQDPGQGLRLIYYSQIVNDFQKGDIAEGYSVSREKKESFPLTVTSAQKNPTAFYLCASSLNTGLGNTIYFGEGSWLTVV.

This clone has only one observation. The chain is built from TRBV5-1 and TRBJ2-2; the D is unclear. The CDR3 loop spans 14 amino acids. V dropped 4 bases and J dropped 3 bases, with 10 bases sitting between them. Germline-derived CDR1 and CDR2 are SGHRS and YFSETQ. CDR3 DNA: TGCGCCAGCAGCCCGGGTTTGTACACCGGGGAGCTGTTTTTT. It specifies CASSPGLYTGELFF.

This chain joins TRBV29-1 and TRBJ1-2, with TRBD1 as a possible D gene (6 bases). Germline CDR1 SQVTM, CDR2 ANQGSEA. The CDR3 consists of 13 residues. Trimming took off 4 bases at V and 5 bases at J, with 14 bases between the two ends. The CDR3 region has the DNA TGCAGCGTTGGCCCCCTCGGACAGTATGGCTACACCTTC. Protein sequence: CSVGPLGQYGYTF. The variable domain in full, with the rest retrieved from reference TRBV29-1 and TRBJ1-2, is SAVISQKPSRDICQRGTSLTIQCQVDSQVTMMFWYRQQPGQSLTLIATANQGSEATYESGFVIDKFPISRPNLTFSTLTVSNMSPEDSSIYLCSVGPLGQYGYTFGSGTRLTVV.

The J gene is TRBJ1-1, the V gene TRBV6-8; 7 bases fit TRBD1. CDR3 length: 15 residues. After removal of 2 bases from V and 2 bases from J, the junction contained 5 bases not matched to a gene. Germline values: CDR1 MNHGY, CDR2 SAAAGT. CDR3: CASSYPDRRNTEAFF. CDR3 DNA: TGTGCCAGCAGTTACCCGGACAGGAGAAACACTGAAGCTTTCTTT.

The chain joins TRBV7-4 to TRBJ1-2; tentatively, D is TRBD1 (6 bases). The CDR3 runs 16 residues. The V end lost 5 bases, the J end lost 5 bases, and 21 bases lay between the germline ends. The germline CDR1 and CDR2 sequences are SGHVT and SQSDAQ. This chain's CDR3 is CASSPRLVGAPYGYTF. In nucleotides, the CDR3 is TGTGCCAGCAGCCCCCGGTTGGTGGGGGCCCCATATGGCTACACCTTC.

This chain uses TRBV11-3 with TRBJ2-2, with D uncertain. With 1 base removed from V and 9 bases from J, the gap between germline ends came to 12 bases. Germline CDR1 and CDR2: SGHNT and YENEEA. The CDR3 contains 14 residues. The CDR3 protein is CASSLVSNVRELFF. CDR3 sequence (DNA): TGTGCCAGCAGCTTAGTCTCGAACGTCCGGGAGCTGTTTTTT.

The chain is built from TRBV6-7 and TRBJ2-1; 9 positions match TRBD2. TRBV6-7 is recorded as an ORF, its role being uncertain. The V and J ends lost 0 bases and 9 bases, in that order; junction bases with no gene match: 6. There are 15 residues in the CDR3. CDR3 protein: CASSYSSGGIGEQFF. The CDR3 region has the DNA TGTGCCAGCAGTTACTCAAGCGGGGGGATAGGTGAGCAGTTCTTC.

This clone was observed a few times. V gene TRBV28 combines with J gene TRBJ1-6; 8 positions agree with TRBD1. The CDR3 has 14 residues. The junction had 9 bases not matched to a gene; V was cut back by 10 bases and J by 7 bases. The germline gives CDR1 MDHEN, CDR2 SYDVKM. The CDR3 sequence: CANAQGARNSPLHF. The CDR3, as DNA: TGTGCCAACGCCCAGGGGGCGCGGAATTCACCCCTCCACTTT.

The chain carries TRBV28 and TRBJ2-7; 9 nucleotides agree with TRBD2. Germline V gives CDR1 MDHEN, CDR2 SYDVKM. This CDR3 has 15 residues. The V and J ends lost 4 bases and 2 bases, in that order; junction bases with no gene match: 6. CDR3 region: CASSYSGGRTYEQYF. The CDR3 coding sequence is TGTGCCAGCAGTTACAGCGGGGGGAGAACCTACGAGCAGTACTTC.

The V and J genes are TRBV7-6 and TRBJ2-6; TRBD2 matches 7 bases. V shed 5 bases, J shed 2 bases, and the junction held 9 bases outside the gene matches. The CDR3 has 17 residues. Germline V gene lookup returns CDR1 SGHVS and CDR2 FNYEAQ. The CDR3 here is CASSPSHGGAGANVLTF. The CDR3 DNA follows: TGTGCCAGCAGCCCGAGCCATGGGGGGGCTGGGGCCAACGTCCTGACTTTC.

This chain connects TRBV10-3 to TRBJ1-5, with 12 bases matching TRBD1. The CDR3 runs to 16 residues. V lost 0 bases, J lost 7 bases, and 4 bases stayed unmatched. Germline V lookup: CDR1 ENHRY, CDR2 SYGVKD. CDR3 nucleotide sequence: TGTGCCATCAGTGAGTCATCGGGGACAGGGGGCCAGCCCCAGCATTTT. It is translated as CAISESSGTGGQPQHF.

The V call is TRBV11-3, the J call TRBJ1-2; D is perhaps TRBD1 (5 bases). The CDR3 runs to 14 residues. Looked up from germline, CDR1 is SGHNT and CDR2 is YENEEA. Trimming stripped 7 bases from V and 7 bases from J, with 19 bases between. The CDR3 is CASTQRARAVGYTF. CDR3 DNA: TGTGCCAGCACCCAAAGGGCCAGGGCGGTTGGCTACACCTTC. Using reference TRBV11-3 and TRBJ1-2 for the parts outside the CDR3, the full variable domain is EAGVVQSPRYKIIEKKQPVAFWCNPISGHNTLYWYLQNLGQGPELLIRYENEEAVDDSQLPKDRFSAERLKGVDSTLKIQPAELGDSAVYLCASTQRARAVGYTFGSGTRLTVV.

This rearrangement joins TRBV6-8 to TRBJ2-1, with D perhaps matching TRBD1 or TRBD2 (5 bases each). Germline lookup yields CDR1 MNHGY and CDR2 SAAAGT. CDR3 length equals 15 residues. Between the trimmed V and J ends, which lost 5 bases and 2 bases, there was a span of 13 bases. CDR3 loop: CASSPGRHTYNEQFF. The CDR3 bases are TGTGCCAGCAGTCCGGGACGGCATACCTACAATGAGCAGTTCTTC.

This chain joins TRBV11-3 and TRBJ2-1, with 9 bases fitting TRBD2. The germline CDR1 and CDR2 sequences are SGHNT and YENEEA. This CDR3 contains 14 residues. V lost 5 bases to trimming and J lost 4 bases; unmatched junction nucleotides: 3. The CDR3 coding sequence is TGTGCCAGCAGCCCGAGCGGGGGGTACAATGAGCAGTTCTTC. As protein: CASSPSGGYNEQFF. Using reference TRBV11-3 and TRBJ2-1 for the parts outside the CDR3, the full variable domain is EAGVVQSPRYKIIEKKQPVAFWCNPISGHNTLYWYLQNLGQGPELLIRYENEEAVDDSQLPKDRFSAERLKGVDSTLKIQPAELGDSAVYLCASSPSGGYNEQFFGPGTRLTVL.

V and J are TRBV11-3 and TRBJ1-4; D unclear. Germline loops: CDR1 SGHNT, CDR2 YENEEA. The V end was cut by 3 bases, the J end by 4 bases, with 12 bases between. This CDR3 spans 15 amino acids. The CDR3 sequence is CASSLVGRLNEKLFF. The CDR3 DNA follows: TGTGCCAGCAGCTTGGTTGGTAGACTTAATGAAAAACTGTTTTTT.